A single sample gave rise to the 30 T cell receptor beta chains below, sequenced in a study of blood T cell repertoires in COVID-19. Data came from immunoSEQ multiplex PCR; TCRdb stores just in-frame clones and leaves some out. This table holds 65,000 to 90,000 clones, 70% to 80% found once. The sequenced sample was peripheral blood. The receptors derive from a man in his sixties with active or convalescent COVID-19.

In DNA form, the CDR3 reads TGTGCCAGCAGTTTTCGGGGGGGAAGGACTGAAGCTTTCTTT. Translated, it gives CASSFRGGRTEAFF. V is TRBV28 and J is TRBJ1-1, with D perhaps TRBD1 (5 bases). The V end lost 3 bases, the J end lost 5 bases, and 13 bases lay between the germline ends. CDR3 length: 14 amino acids. Germline V gene sequence: CDR1 MDHEN, CDR2 SYDVKM.

The chain employs TRBV10-3 and TRBJ1-1; 10 bases match TRBD1. Germline V CDR1 and CDR2: ENHRY, SYGVKD. J was trimmed by 5 bases and V by 7 bases; bases with no gene match: 4. The CDR3 runs 13 residues. The CDR3 is CAIKQDRGTEAFF. In nucleotides, the CDR3 is TGTGCCATCAAACAGGACAGGGGGACTGAAGCTTTCTTT.

This chain links TRBV6-4 with TRBJ1-2; the D gene is possibly TRBD1 (6 bases). The CDR3 spans 14 residues. The germline V gene has CDR1 MRHNA and CDR2 SNTAGT. V was pared by 6 bases and J by 8 bases, with 19 bases between. In nucleotides, the CDR3 is TGTGCCAGCAGCCCAGGACAGCCGGCCGTGGGCTACACCTTC. It codes for CASSPGQPAVGYTF.

The chain combines TRBV5-4 with TRBJ2-6, with TRBD2 as a possible D gene (5 bases). Germline-derived CDR1 and CDR2 are SGHNT and YYREEE (reference sequence). Trimming stripped 4 bases from V and 0 bases from J, with 14 bases between. The CDR3 runs to 17 residues. The CDR3 region has the DNA TGTGCCAGCAGCCCTGGGAGTCGCCACTCTGGGGCCAACGTCCTGACTTTC. As protein: CASSPGSRHSGANVLTF.

In the case of this clone: One junction end does not reproduce the germline sequence, and a read error may be involved. The sample carries other DNA sequences with the same CDR3. The chain recombines TRBV6-6 with TRBJ1-2, with D maybe TRBD1 (5 bases). This CDR3 is 14 amino acids long. Germline V lookup: CDR1 MNHNY, CDR2 SVGAGI (reference sequence). In nucleotides, the CDR3 is TGTGCTAGCAGTTACCCCGCAGGGCACTATGGCTACACCTTC. This encodes CASSYPAGHYGYTF.

The V call is TRBV23-1, the J call TRBJ1-3, with no clear D. Being an ORF, TRBV23-1 has a function that is uncertain. The CDR3 is 15 residues long. Deletions cut 6 bases from V and 0 bases from J, with 12 bases between. The CDR3 loop is CASSPTRYSGNTIYF. CDR3 DNA sequence: TGCGCCAGCAGCCCGACTCGTTACTCTGGAAACACCATATATTTT.

This chain connects TRBV27 to TRBJ1-1; 8 bases align to TRBD1. This CDR3 is built from 17 residues. Germline V gives CDR1 MNHEY, CDR2 SMNVEV (reference sequence). The J segment lost 5 bases and the V segment lost 1 base, leaving 12 bases of the junction unmatched. The CDR3 is CASSLYRGRGKSTEAFF. The CDR3 coding sequence is TGTGCCAGCAGTTTATACAGGGGGAGGGGAAAGTCGACTGAAGCTTTCTTT.

V usage is TRBV28 and J usage is TRBJ1-2, with 8 bases lining up with TRBD1. The CDR3 has 14 amino acids. Germline CDR1 reads MDHEN; CDR2 reads SYDVKM. V lost 5 bases and J lost 3; bases outside the gene matches: 5. In DNA form, the CDR3 reads TGTGCCAGCAGTATGGGGGACAGGTACTATGGCTACACCTTC. Its protein is CASSMGDRYYGYTF.

The genes are TRBV10-3 and TRBJ2-5, with TRBD1 matching 10 bases. Trimming took 0 bases from V and 2 from J; bases not matched to a gene: 6. The CDR3 totals 17 residues. Germline lookup yields CDR1 ENHRY and CDR2 SYGVKD. The CDR3 sequence: CAISESTGGGGQETQYF. CDR3 DNA: TGTGCCATCAGTGAGTCGACAGGGGGCGGGGGGCAAGAGACCCAGTACTTC.

This chain joins TRBV2 and TRBJ1-5; TRBD1 agrees at 7 bases. CDR1 and CDR2 (germline): SNHLY, FYNNEI. Germline trimming cut 5 bases from V and 6 bases from J; bases unmatched to any gene: 7. There are 14 residues in the CDR3. The CDR3 loop reads CASSTQGLGQPQHF. The CDR3, as DNA: TGTGCCAGCAGTACACAGGGGTTGGGTCAGCCCCAGCATTTT.

On this clone: Different DNA sequences within this sample yield the same CDR3. The chain has TRBV2 and TRBJ2-5; 7 nucleotides match TRBD1. This CDR3 contains 14 residues. The germline gives CDR1 SNHLY, CDR2 FYNNEI. The V gene end was trimmed by 6 bases and the J gene end by 2 bases; junction bases not matched to a gene: 6. The DNA for the CDR3 is TGTGCCAGCAGCCCCGACAGGGTACAAGAGACCCAGTACTTC. Its translation is CASSPDRVQETQYF. Full variable domain (rest looked up from reference TRBV2 and TRBJ2-5): EPEVTQTPSHQVTQMGQEVILRCVPISNHLYFYWYRQILGQKVEFLVSFYNNEISEKSEIFDDQFSVERPDGSNFTLKIRSTKLEDSAMYFCASSPDRVQETQYFGPGTRLLVL.

The chain combines TRBV6-2 or TRBV6-3 with TRBJ1-2, with a possible D match to TRBD1 (6 bases). The germline V gene encodes CDR1 MNHEY and CDR2 SVGEGT. The CDR3 runs to 15 residues. V was shortened by 2 bases and J by 4 bases, with 14 bases between the two germline ends. The chain's CDR3 is CASSYLAGASYGYTF. CDR3 sequence (DNA): TGTGCCAGCAGTTACCTCGCGGGGGCAAGCTATGGCTACACCTTC.

This clone appeared a few times. The chain uses TRBV4-2 and TRBJ1-1, with TRBD1 identical over 8 bases. The CDR3 has 16 amino acids. Germline values: CDR1 LGHNA, CDR2 YNFKEQ. J was trimmed by 0 bases and V by 1 base; bases with no gene match: 4. The CDR3 coding sequence is TGTGCCAGCAGCCAAGCTGAGACAGGGGTGAACACTGAAGCTTTCTTT. Amino acids: CASSQAETGVNTEAFF.

The sample holds one count of this clone. This chain uses TRBV5-4 with TRBJ1-1; maybe TRBD1 (6 bases). The V end was cut by 1 base, the J end by 4 bases, with 8 bases between. Germline-derived CDR1 and CDR2 are SGHNT and YYREEE (reference sequence). The CDR3 extends over 13 amino acids. This chain's CDR3 is CASSLQGGTEAFF. CDR3 bases: TGTGCCAGCAGCTTGCAAGGGGGCACTGAAGCTTTCTTT.

J is TRBJ2-1 and V is TRBV18, with unresolved D. Germline CDR1 reads KGHSH; CDR2 reads LQKENI. Trimming took off 3 bases at V and 7 bases at J, with 13 bases between the two ends. The CDR3 consists of 14 residues. The CDR3 region is CASSPGPTENEQFF. DNA for the CDR3: TGTGCCAGCTCACCGGGCCCAACCGAAAATGAGCAGTTCTTC.

This rearrangement joins TRBV27 to TRBJ2-3, with D perhaps matching TRBD2 (6 bases). The CDR3 consists of 14 residues. With 2 bases removed from V and 11 bases from J, the gap between germline ends came to 17 bases. CDR1 and CDR2 (germline): MNHEY, SMNVEV (reference sequence). The CDR3 DNA sequence: TGTGCCAGCAGTTTACGGGGGAGGCAGATGGGGCAGTATTTT. It specifies CASSLRGRQMGQYF.

The chain joins TRBV10-3 to TRBJ1-2; 8 bases align to TRBD1. The CDR3 totals 13 residues. CDR1 is ENHRY, CDR2 SYGVKD, per germline. The junction had 9 bases not matched to a gene; V was cut back by 10 bases and J by 5 bases. In DNA form, the CDR3 reads TGTGCCACCCAGGACAGGGACGAATATGGCTACACCTTC. Its protein is CATQDRDEYGYTF.

The chain carries TRBV2 and TRBJ1-3; D not certain. The CDR3 has 13 residues. Trimming shortened V by 4 bases and J by 8 bases, and 12 bases separated the two germline ends. CDR1 and CDR2 from the germline V gene are SNHLY and FYNNEI. This chain's CDR3 is CASSVALEDTIYF. In DNA form, the CDR3 reads TGTGCCAGCAGTGTTGCCCTGGAGGACACCATATATTTT.

This rearrangement joins TRBV4-3 to TRBJ2-5; no firm D call. CDR1 and CDR2 from the germline V gene are LGHNA and YSLEER. V lost 0 bases, J lost 1 base, and 6 bases lay in between. The length of the CDR3 is 14 residues. The CDR3, as DNA: TGCGCCAGCAGCCAAGAAATAGCCCAAGAGACCCAGTACTTC. This translates into CASSQEIAQETQYF.

This chain links TRBV11-2 with TRBJ1-2; D is unresolved. The V gene lost 1 base and the J gene lost 1 base, with 4 bases spanning the gap. Germline V gene data show CDR1 as SGHAT and CDR2 as FQNNGV. The CDR3 contains 13 residues. CDR3 amino acids: CASSLGYNYGYTF. CDR3 nucleotide sequence: TGTGCCAGCAGCTTAGGTTATAACTATGGCTACACCTTC.

V usage is TRBV28 and J usage is TRBJ1-6; D remains unclear. Germline CDR1 MDHEN, CDR2 SYDVKM. CDR3 length equals 13 residues. Trimming shortened V by 8 bases and J by 5 bases, and 10 bases separated the two germline ends. In DNA form, the CDR3 reads TGTGCCAGCGGGAGACACGATAATTCACCCCTCCACTTT. Its protein is CASGRHDNSPLHF.

The chain couples TRBV3-1 (or the pseudogene TRBV3-2) to TRBJ1-1; 8 bases match TRBD1. The CDR3 is 16 amino acids. V lost 4 bases, J lost 5 bases, and 12 bases stayed unmatched. Germline V gene lookup returns CDR1 LGHDT and CDR2 YNNKEL (reference sequence). DNA of the CDR3: TGTGCCAGCAGCCCGGGCAGGGGGCCCGGATGGACTGAAGCTTTCTTT. Its translation is CASSPGRGPGWTEAFF.

The rearrangement uses TRBV5-1 and TRBJ1-2; 9 nucleotides align to TRBD1. V trimming: 2 bases; J trimming: 8 bases; junction bases outside the gene matches: 7. Germline loops: CDR1 SGHRS, CDR2 YFSETQ. This CDR3 has 14 amino acids. The DNA of the CDR3 is TGCGCCAGCAGCTTCAGGACAGGGGTGGGAGGCTACACCTTC. It is translated as CASSFRTGVGGYTF.

The chain uses TRBV3-1 (or the pseudogene TRBV3-2) and TRBJ2-5; D gene ambiguous. The CDR3 length is 13 residues. In germline, CDR1 is LGHDT, CDR2 YNNKEL (reference sequence). Trimming left V 2 bases short and J 2 bases short, with 6 bases between. The CDR3 DNA is TGTGCCAGCAGCCAAAATCGGCAAGAGACCCAGTACTTC. Its protein is CASSQNRQETQYF.

This chain uses TRBV24-1 with TRBJ2-3; TRBD2 agrees at 15 bases. Trimming removed 4 bases from V and 4 bases from J; junction bases left unmatched: 11. Germline-derived CDR1 and CDR2 are KGHDR and SFDVKD. The CDR3 consists of 19 residues. Written as DNA, the CDR3 is TGTGCCACCAGTGACGGGGGACTAGCGGGGGGCCTGTCTCCAGATACGCAGTATTTT. This codes for CATSDGGLAGGLSPDTQYF.

V and J are TRBV11-2 and TRBJ1-5, with D possibly TRBD1 on 5 matching bases. Looked up from germline, CDR1 is SGHAT and CDR2 is FQNNGV. The CDR3 length is 14 residues. Trimming took 0 bases from V and 5 from J, leaving 8 bases between them. CDR3 loop: CASSLDGGDQPQHF. CDR3 DNA sequence: TGTGCCAGCAGCTTAGATGGAGGGGATCAGCCCCAGCATTTT.

The chain recombines TRBV12-3 or TRBV12-4 with TRBJ1-5; TRBD1 might be the D (6 bases). The CDR3 runs 13 residues. V gave up 5 bases and J gave up 9 bases, with 14 bases separating them. CDR3 sequence: CASSPRGALPQHF. CDR3 coding DNA: TGTGCCAGCAGTCCTCGGGGGGCCCTGCCCCAGCATTTT.

The CDR3 DNA is TGTGCCAGCTCACCACCCCTAGCGGGGGGGGCGAGTGCATACTTC. Encoded protein: CASSPPLAGGASAYF. The genes are TRBV18 and TRBJ2-7, with 12 nucleotides matching TRBD2. V shed 0 bases, J shed 13 bases, and the junction held 10 bases outside the gene matches. Germline values: CDR1 KGHSH, CDR2 LQKENI. This CDR3 has 15 residues.

The chain joins TRBV7-8 to TRBJ2-5; D might be TRBD1 (6 bases). Germline lookup yields CDR1 SGHVS and CDR2 FQNEAQ. Trimming took off 5 bases at V and 4 bases at J, with 11 bases between the two ends. The CDR3 extends over 13 amino acids. CDR3 protein: CASSQGQIETQYF. The CDR3 DNA sequence: TGTGCCAGCAGCCAAGGACAGATAGAGACCCAGTACTTC.

This chain joins TRBV10-2 and TRBJ2-1, with D possibly TRBD2 on 6 matching bases. Trimming cost V 3 bases and J 3 bases, with 9 bases left between them. The germline CDR1 and CDR2 sequences are WSHSY and SAAADI. This CDR3 comprises 14 residues. The CDR3 nucleotides are TGCGCCAGCAGTGAAAACGGGGGCTACAATGAGCAGTTCTTC. It is translated as CASSENGGYNEQFF.